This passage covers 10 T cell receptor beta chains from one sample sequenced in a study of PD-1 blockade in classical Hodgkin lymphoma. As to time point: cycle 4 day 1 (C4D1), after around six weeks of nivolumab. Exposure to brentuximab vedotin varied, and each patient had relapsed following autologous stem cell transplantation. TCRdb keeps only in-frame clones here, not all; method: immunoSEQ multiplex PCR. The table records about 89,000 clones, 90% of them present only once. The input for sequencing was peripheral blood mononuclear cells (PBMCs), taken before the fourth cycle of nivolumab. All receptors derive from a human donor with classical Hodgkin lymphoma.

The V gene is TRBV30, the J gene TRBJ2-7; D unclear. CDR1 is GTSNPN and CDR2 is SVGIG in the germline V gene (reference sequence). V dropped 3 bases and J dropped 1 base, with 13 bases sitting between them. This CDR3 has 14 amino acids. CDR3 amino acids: CAWSPGWPSYEQYF. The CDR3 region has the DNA TGTGCCTGGAGCCCTGGATGGCCTTCCTACGAGCAGTACTTC.

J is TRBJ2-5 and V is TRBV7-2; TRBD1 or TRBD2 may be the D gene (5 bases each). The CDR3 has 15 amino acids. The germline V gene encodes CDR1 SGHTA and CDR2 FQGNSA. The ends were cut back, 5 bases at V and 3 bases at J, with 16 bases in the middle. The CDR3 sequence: CASSLRSGPKETQYF. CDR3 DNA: TGTGCCAGCAGCCTACGATCGGGACCCAAAGAGACCCAGTACTTC. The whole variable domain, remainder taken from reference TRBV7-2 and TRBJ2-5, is GAGVSQSPSNKVTEKGKDVELRCDPISGHTALYWYRQSLGQGLEFLIYFQGNSAPDKSGLPSDRFSAERTGGSVSTLTIQRTQQEDSAVYLCASSLRSGPKETQYFGPGTRLLVL.

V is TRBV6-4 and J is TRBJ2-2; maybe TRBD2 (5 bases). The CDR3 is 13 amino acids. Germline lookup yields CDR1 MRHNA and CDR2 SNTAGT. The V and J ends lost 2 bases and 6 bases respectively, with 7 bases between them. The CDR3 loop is CASSDRDAGELFF. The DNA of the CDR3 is TGTGCCAGCAGTGACCGGGATGCCGGGGAGCTGTTTTTT.

For the CDR3, the DNA is TGCGCCAGCAGCTGGGACTCTCCACGGACTGAAGCTTTCTTT. Translation: CASSWDSPRTEAFF. This rearrangement joins TRBV5-1 to TRBJ1-1; tentative D call: TRBD1 (5 bases). The V and J ends lost 3 bases and 5 bases respectively, with 14 bases between them. The CDR3 length is 14 residues. Looked up from germline, CDR1 is SGHRS and CDR2 is YFSETQ.

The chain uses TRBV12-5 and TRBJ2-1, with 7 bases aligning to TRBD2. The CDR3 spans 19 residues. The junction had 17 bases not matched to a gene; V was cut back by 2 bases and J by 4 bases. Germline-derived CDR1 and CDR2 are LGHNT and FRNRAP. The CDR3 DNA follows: TGTGCTAGTGGTTTGTTACGACTAGCACCACTGTTAGAATACAATGAGCAGTTCTTC. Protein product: CASGLLRLAPLLEYNEQFF. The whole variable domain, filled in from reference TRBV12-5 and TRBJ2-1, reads DARVTQTPRHKVTEMGQEVTMRCQPILGHNTVFWYRQTMMQGLELLAYFRNRAPLDDSGMPKDRFSAEMPDATLATLKIQPSEPRDSAVYFCASGLLRLAPLLEYNEQFFGPGTRLTVL.

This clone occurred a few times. CDR3 protein: CASTLGEMNTEAFF. The CDR3 DNA reads as TGTGCCAGCACCCTAGGAGAAATGAACACTGAAGCTTTCTTT. This sequence joins TRBV7-2 and TRBJ1-1; D call uncertain. Trimming took off 7 bases at V and 0 bases at J, with 12 bases between the two ends. The CDR3 runs to 14 residues. In germline, CDR1 is SGHTA, CDR2 FQGNSA.

The DNA for the CDR3 is TGTGCCAGTACCCCATGGCGGGGGTGGGACGCTGGGGCCAACGTCCTGACTTTC. It yields the protein CASTPWRGWDAGANVLTF. V and J are TRBV19 and TRBJ2-6, with 7 nucleotides matching TRBD2. The CDR3 runs 18 residues. Germline-derived CDR1 and CDR2 are LNHDA and SQIVND (reference sequence). After removal of 7 bases from V and 2 bases from J, the junction contained 14 bases not matched to a gene.

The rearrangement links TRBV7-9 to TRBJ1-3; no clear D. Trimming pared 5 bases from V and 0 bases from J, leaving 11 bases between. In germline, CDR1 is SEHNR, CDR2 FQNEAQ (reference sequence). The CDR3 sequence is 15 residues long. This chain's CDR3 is CASSPDLSSGNTIYF. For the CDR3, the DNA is TGTGCCAGCAGCCCCGACCTTTCCTCTGGAAACACCATATATTTT.

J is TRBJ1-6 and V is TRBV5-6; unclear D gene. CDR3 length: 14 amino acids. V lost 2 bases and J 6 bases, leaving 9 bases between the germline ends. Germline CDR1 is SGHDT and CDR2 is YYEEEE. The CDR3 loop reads CASSFGGFNSPLHF. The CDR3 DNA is TGTGCCAGCAGCTTTGGAGGGTTTAATTCACCCCTCCACTTT.

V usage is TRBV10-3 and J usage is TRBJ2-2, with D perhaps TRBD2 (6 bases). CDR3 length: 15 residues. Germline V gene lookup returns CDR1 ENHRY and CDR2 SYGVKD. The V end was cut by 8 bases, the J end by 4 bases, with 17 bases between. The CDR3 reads CAIGGTGLGTGELFF. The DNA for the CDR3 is TGTGCCATCGGGGGGACGGGACTGGGCACCGGGGAGCTGTTTTTT.